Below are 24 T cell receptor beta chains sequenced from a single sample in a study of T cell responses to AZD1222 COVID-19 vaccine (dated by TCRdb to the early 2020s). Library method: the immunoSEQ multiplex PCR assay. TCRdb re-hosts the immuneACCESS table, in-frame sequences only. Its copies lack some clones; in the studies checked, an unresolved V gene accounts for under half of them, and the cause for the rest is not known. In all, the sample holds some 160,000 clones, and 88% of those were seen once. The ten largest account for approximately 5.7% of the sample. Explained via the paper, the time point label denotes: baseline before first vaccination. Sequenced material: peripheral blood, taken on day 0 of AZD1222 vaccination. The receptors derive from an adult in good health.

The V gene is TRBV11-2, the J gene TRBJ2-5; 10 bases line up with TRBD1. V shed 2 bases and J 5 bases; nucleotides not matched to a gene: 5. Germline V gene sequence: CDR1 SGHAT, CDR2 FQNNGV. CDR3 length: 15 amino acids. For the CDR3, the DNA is TGTGCCAGCAGCTTATTCGGGACAGGGGAGGAGACCCAGTACTTC. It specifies CASSLFGTGEETQYF.

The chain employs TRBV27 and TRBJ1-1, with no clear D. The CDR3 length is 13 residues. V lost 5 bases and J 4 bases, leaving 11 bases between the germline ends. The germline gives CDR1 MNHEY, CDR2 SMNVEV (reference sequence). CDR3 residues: CASSPPYGTEAFF. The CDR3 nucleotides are TGTGCCAGCAGTCCCCCTTATGGCACTGAAGCTTTCTTT.

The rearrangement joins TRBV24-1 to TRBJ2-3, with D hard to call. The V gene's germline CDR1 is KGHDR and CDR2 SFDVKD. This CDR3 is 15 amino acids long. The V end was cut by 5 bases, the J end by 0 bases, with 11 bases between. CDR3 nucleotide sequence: TGTGCCACCAGTGGAGCATTTCCCAGCACAGATACGCAGTATTTT. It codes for CATSGAFPSTDTQYF.

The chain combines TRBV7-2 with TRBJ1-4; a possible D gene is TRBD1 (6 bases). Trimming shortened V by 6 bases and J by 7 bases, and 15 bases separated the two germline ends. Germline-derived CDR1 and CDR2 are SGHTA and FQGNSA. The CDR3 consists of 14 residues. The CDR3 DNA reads TGTGCCAGCAGTCGGGGGCTCTTCGGTGAAAAACTGTTTTTT. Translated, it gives CASSRGLFGEKLFF.

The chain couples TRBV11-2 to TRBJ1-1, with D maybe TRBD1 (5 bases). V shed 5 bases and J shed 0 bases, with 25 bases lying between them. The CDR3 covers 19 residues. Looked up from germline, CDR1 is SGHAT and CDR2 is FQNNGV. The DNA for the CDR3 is TGTGCCAGCAGCCCCCGAGAGGCCTCGACAGCCGCCATGAACACTGAAGCTTTCTTT. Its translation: CASSPREASTAAMNTEAFF. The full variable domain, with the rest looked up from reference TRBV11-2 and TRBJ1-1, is EAGVAQSPRYKIIEKRQSVAFWCNPISGHATLYWYQQILGQGPKLLIQFQNNGVVDDSQLPKDRFSAERLKGVDSTLKIQPAKLEDSAVYLCASSPREASTAAMNTEAFFGQGTRLTVV.

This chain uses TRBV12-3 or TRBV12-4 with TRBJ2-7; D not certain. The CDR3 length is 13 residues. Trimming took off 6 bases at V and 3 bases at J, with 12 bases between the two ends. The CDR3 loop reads CASSPTDVYEQYF. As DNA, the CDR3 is TGTGCCAGCAGCCCGACGGACGTCTACGAGCAGTACTTC.

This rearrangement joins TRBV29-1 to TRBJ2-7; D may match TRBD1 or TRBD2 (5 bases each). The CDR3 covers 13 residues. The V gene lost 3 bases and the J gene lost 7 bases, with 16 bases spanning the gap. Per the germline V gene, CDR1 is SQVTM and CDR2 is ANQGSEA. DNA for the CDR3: TGCAGCGTTGACCCAGGGTCTTCGGGGGAGCAGTACTTC. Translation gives CSVDPGSSGEQYF.

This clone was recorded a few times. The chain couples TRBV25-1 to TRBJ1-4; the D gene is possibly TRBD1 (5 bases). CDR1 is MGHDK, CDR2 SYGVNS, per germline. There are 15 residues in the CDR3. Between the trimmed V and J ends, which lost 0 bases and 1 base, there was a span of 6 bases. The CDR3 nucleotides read TGTGCCAGCAGTGAATACCAGGGAACTAATGAAAAACTGTTTTTT. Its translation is CASSEYQGTNEKLFF. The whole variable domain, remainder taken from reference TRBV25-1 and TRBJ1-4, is EADIYQTPRYLVIGTGKKITLECSQTMGHDKMYWYQQDPGMELHLIHYSYGVNSTEKGDLSSESTVSRIRTEHFPLTLESARPSHTSQYLCASSEYQGTNEKLFFGSGTQLSVL.

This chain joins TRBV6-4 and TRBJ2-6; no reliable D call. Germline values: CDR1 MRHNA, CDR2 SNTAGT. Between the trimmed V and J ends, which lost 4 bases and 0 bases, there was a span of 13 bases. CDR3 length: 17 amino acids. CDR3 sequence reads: CASSADGSLSGANVLTF. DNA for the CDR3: TGTGCCAGCAGTGCGGACGGCTCTCTCTCTGGGGCCAACGTCCTGACTTTC.

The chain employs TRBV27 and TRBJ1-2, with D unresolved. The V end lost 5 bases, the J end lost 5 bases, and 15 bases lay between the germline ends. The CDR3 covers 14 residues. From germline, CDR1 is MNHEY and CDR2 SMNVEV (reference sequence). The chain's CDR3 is CASSMLQKGYGYTF. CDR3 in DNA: TGTGCCAGCAGTATGCTACAGAAAGGGTATGGCTACACCTTC.

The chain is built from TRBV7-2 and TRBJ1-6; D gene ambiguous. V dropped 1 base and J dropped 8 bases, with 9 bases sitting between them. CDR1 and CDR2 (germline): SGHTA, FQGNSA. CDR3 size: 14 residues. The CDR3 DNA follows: TGTGCCAGCAGCTTAGGTGGGGTCCATTCACCCCTCCACTTT. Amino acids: CASSLGGVHSPLHF.

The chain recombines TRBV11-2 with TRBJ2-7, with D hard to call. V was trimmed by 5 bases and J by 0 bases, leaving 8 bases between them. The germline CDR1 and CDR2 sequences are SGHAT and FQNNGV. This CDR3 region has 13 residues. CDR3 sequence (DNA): TGTGCCAGCAGCCCCGGGTTCTCCTACGAGCAGTACTTC. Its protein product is CASSPGFSYEQYF.

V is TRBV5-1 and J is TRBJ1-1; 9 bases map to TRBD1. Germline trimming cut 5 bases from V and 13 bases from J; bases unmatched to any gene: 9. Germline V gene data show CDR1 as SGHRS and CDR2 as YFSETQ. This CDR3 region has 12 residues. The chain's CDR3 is CASSTGQGLVFF. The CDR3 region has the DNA TGCGCCAGCAGTACGGGACAGGGTCTTGTTTTCTTT.

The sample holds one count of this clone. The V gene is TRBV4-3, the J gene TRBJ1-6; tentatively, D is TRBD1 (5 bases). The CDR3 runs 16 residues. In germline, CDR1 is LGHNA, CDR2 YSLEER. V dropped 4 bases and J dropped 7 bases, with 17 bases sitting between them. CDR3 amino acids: CASSLFPDMKNSPLHF. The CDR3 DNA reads TGCGCCAGCAGCCTCTTCCCGGACATGAAAAATTCACCCCTCCACTTT.

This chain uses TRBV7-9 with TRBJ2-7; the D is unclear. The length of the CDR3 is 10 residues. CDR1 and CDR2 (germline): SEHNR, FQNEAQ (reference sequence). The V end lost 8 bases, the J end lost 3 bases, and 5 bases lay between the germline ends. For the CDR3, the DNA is TGTGCCAGCGGAGACTACGAGCAGTACTTC. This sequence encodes CASGDYEQYF.

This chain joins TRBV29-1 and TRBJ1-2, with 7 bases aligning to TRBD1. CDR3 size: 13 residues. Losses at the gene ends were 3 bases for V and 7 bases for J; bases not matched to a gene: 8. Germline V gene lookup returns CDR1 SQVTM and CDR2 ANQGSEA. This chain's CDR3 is CSVDPDRAGGYTF. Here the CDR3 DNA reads TGCAGCGTTGACCCCGACAGGGCTGGTGGCTACACCTTC.

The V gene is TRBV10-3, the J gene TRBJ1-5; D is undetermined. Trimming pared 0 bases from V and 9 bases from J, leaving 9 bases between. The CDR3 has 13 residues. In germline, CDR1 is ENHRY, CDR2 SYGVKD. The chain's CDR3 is CAISESGIRPQHF. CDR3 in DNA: TGTGCCATCAGTGAGTCTGGAATTCGGCCCCAGCATTTT.

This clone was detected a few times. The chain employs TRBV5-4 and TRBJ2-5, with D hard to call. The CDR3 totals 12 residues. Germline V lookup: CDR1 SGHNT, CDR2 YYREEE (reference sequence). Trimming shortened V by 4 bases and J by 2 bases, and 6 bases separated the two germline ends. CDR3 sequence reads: CASSVEQETQYF. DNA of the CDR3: TGTGCCAGCAGCGTAGAACAAGAGACCCAGTACTTC.

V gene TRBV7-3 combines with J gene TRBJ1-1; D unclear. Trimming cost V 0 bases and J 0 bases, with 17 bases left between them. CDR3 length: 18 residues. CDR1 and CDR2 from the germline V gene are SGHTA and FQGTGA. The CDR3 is CASSLTQTLSELNTEAFF. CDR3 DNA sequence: TGTGCCAGCAGCTTAACCCAGACCCTCTCGGAGTTGAACACTGAAGCTTTCTTT. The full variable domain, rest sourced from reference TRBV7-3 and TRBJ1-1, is GAGVSQTPSNKVTEKGKYVELRCDPISGHTALYWYRQSLGQGPEFLIYFQGTGAADDSGLPNDRFFAVRPEGSVSTLKIQRTERGDSAVYLCASSLTQTLSELNTEAFFGQGTRLTVV.

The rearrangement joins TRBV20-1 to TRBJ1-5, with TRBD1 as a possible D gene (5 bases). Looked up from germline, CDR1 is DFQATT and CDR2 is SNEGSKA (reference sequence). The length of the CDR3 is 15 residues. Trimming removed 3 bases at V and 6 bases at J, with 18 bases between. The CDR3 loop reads CSASFVGAVSQPQHF. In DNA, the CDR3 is TGCAGTGCTAGTTTTGTCGGGGCCGTCTCTCAGCCCCAGCATTTT.

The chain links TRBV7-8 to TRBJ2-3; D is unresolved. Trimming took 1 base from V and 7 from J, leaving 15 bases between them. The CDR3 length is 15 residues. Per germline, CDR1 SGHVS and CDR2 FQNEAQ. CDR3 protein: CASSLEGNPSNTQYF. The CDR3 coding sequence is TGTGCCAGCAGCTTAGAAGGGAACCCCTCAAATACGCAGTATTTT.

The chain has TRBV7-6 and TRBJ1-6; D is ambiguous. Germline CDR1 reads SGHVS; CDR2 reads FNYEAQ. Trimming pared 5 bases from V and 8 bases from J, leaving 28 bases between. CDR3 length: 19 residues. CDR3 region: CASSPWYGQDPNLDSPLHF. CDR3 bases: TGTGCCAGCAGCCCCTGGTATGGGCAGGACCCCAACCTGGATTCACCCCTCCACTTT.

The CDR3 region is CASSYLGQEGANVLTF. CDR3 DNA: TGTGCCAGCAGTTACTTGGGACAGGAAGGGGCCAACGTCCTGACTTTC. This chain links TRBV6-5 with TRBJ2-6, with TRBD1 matching over 8 bases. The CDR3 has 16 amino acids. From germline, CDR1 is MNHEY and CDR2 SVGAGI. V trimming: 1 base; J trimming: 4 bases; junction bases outside the gene matches: 3.

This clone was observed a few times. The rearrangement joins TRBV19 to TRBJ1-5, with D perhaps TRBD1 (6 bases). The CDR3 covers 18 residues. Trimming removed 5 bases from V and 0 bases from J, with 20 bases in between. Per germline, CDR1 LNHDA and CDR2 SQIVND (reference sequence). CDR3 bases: TGTGCCAGTAGTGCGCTGCCACAGGGTGGAAGTAGCAATCAGCCCCAGCATTTT. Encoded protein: CASSALPQGGSSNQPQHF.